Listed below are T cell receptor beta chains from one sample, sequenced in a study of T cell responses to AZD1222 COVID-19 vaccine. Assay used: immunoSEQ multiplex PCR; TCRdb lists only in-frame clones, some missing. The sample holds about 130,000 clones, 93% seen once. This material consisted of peripheral blood, taken on day 0 of AZD1222 vaccination. These receptor sequences come from an adult in good health. Each CDR3 is given with its conserved first and last residue. D genes are given only for firm matches. Clone size is given for some rows only: seen once, a few or many times, or a class if the clone is expanded.

cdr3_nt | cdr3_aa | v_call | clone_size | j_call | d_call
TGTGCCGCCCGCTTAGGGGGCCCTAACTATGGCTACACCTTC | CAARLGGPNYGYTF | TRBV10-3 | - | TRBJ1-2 | TRBD1
TGTGCCAGCAGCTTACGGACTAGCGGGGAACACTCCTACAATGAGCAGTTCTTC | CASSLRTSGEHSYNEQFF | TRBV7-3 | - | TRBJ2-1 | TRBD2
TGCGCCAGCGACTTCAGGCCAGAAAAGTTGAAAGCTTTCTTT | CASDFRPEKLKAFF | TRBV23-1 | - | TRBJ1-1 | -
TGTGCCAGCAGTTTAGTCGCAGGGTCACCCCTCCACTTT | CASSLVAGSPLHF | TRBV12-3/TRBV12-4 | - | TRBJ1-6 | -
TGCAGTGCTAGTGACGTCCCCATCGGTGGTTATAGCAATCAGCCCCAGCATTTT | CSASDVPIGGYSNQPQHF | TRBV20-1 | - | TRBJ1-5 | -
TGTGCCAGCAGTATGTACTATAATTCACCCCTCCACTTT | CASSMYYNSPLHF | TRBV5-6 | - | TRBJ1-6 | -
TGTGCCAGCAGCGCTTGGACTAGCGGGGGGTCACCCGGGGAGCTGTTTTTT | CASSAWTSGGSPGELFF | TRBV9 | - | TRBJ2-2 | TRBD2
TGCGCCAGCAGCCCAAGCAGCCAAGAGACCCAGTACTTC | CASSPSSQETQYF | TRBV4-1 | - | TRBJ2-5 | -
TGTGCCAGCAGCTTGGCCTCGTCGGTCAGGGGCTTGAGGACTGAAGCTTTCTTT | CASSLASSVRGLRTEAFF | TRBV5-4 | - | TRBJ1-1 | -
TGTGCCAGCAGCCTCAGGGGGCCTCAGCCCCAGCATTTT | CASSLRGPQPQHF | TRBV3-1/TRBV3-2 | - | TRBJ1-5 | TRBD1
TGTGCCAGCAGCTTAAGCCCGACTAGCGGCTCCTACGAGCAGTACTTC | CASSLSPTSGSYEQYF | TRBV11-2 | - | TRBJ2-7 | TRBD2
TGTGCCAGCAGCTTAACTTTGTCAGGGAGAATTTACGAGCAGTACTTC | CASSLTLSGRIYEQYF | TRBV7-6 | - | TRBJ2-7 | -
TGTGCCAGCAGGCAGTATGAAGCTTTCTTT | CASRQYEAFF | TRBV28 | many | TRBJ1-1 | -
TGTGCCAGCAGCCAAGCACAACTACGCCCCCCCACAGATACGCAGTATTTT | CASSQAQLRPPTDTQYF | TRBV4-2 | - | TRBJ2-3 | -
TGTGCCAGTAGTATAGGCGTCCCCGGGATTCAGCCCCAGCATTTT | CASSIGVPGIQPQHF | TRBV19 | - | TRBJ1-5 | -
TGTGCCAGCAGTTTACAGGGGGCAGGCACTGAAGCTTTCTTT | CASSLQGAGTEAFF | TRBV27 | - | TRBJ1-1 | TRBD1
TGTGCCAGTAGGGACAGGGCCCTTAATGAAAAACTGTTTTTT | CASRDRALNEKLFF | TRBV19 | - | TRBJ1-4 | TRBD1
TGTGCCAGCAGCGTAGGGGGGCAGCTCTCTGGAAACACCATATATTTT | CASSVGGQLSGNTIYF | TRBV9 | - | TRBJ1-3 | -
TGCAGCGTACGAGCGACAGGGAACTATGGCTACACCTTC | CSVRATGNYGYTF | TRBV29-1 | - | TRBJ1-2 | TRBD1
TGTGCCAGCAGTGGAGATGGGGTATGGCGATGGCAGCCCCAGCATTTT | CASSGDGVWRWQPQHF | TRBV6-1 | - | TRBJ1-5 | -
TGTGCCAGCAGCTTAGAACGGGGAGTACTCCAAGAGACCCAGTACTTC | CASSLERGVLQETQYF | TRBV11-2 | - | TRBJ2-5 | -
TGTGCCTGGAGTGTACCCCTAGGTAGCGGGGGGGCGTTGGATACGCAGTATTTT | CAWSVPLGSGGALDTQYF | TRBV30 | - | TRBJ2-3 | TRBD2
TGTGCCAGCAGCCCCCTACTAGCTGAAGCTTTCTTT | CASSPLLAEAFF | TRBV11-3 | - | TRBJ1-1 | -
TGCGCCAGCAGCTTGGTGGGCGGAAAACTGTTTTTT | CASSLVGGKLFF | TRBV5-1 | - | TRBJ1-4 | -
TGCGCCAGCAGCTTGGGACCAATCGGACAGAACTATGGCTACACCTTC | CASSLGPIGQNYGYTF | TRBV5-1 | - | TRBJ1-2 | -
TGTGCCAGCAAAAGGGGGCGAGGAGACACTGAAGCTTTCTTT | CASKRGRGDTEAFF | TRBV28 | - | TRBJ1-1 | TRBD1